Below, 21 T cell receptor beta chains from the same sample are listed, as sequenced in a study of T cells in Graves' hyperthyroidism and ophthalmopathy. TCR beta CDR3 region amplification was performed from RNA transcripts. The primer set for the first-round RT-PCR of the TCR CDR3 was HTBI. Via MiXCR, TCRdb re-called the multiplex PCR reads, giving one row per CDR3 protein. The data hold approximately 400,000 distinct CDR3 sequences, with approximately 15% observed a single time. The sequencing input was blood. The receptors were gathered from an older woman with Graves' hyperthyroidism.

The genes are TRBV25-1 and TRBJ1-2; 9 bases are a match to TRBD1. This CDR3 has 16 residues. The germline CDR1 and CDR2 sequences are MGHDK and SYGVNS. V dropped 3 bases and J dropped 2; count of bases not matched to a gene: 7. DNA of the CDR3: TGTGCCAGCAGTGAGGGACAGGGATCTATCAACTATGGCTACACCTTC. This codes for CASSEGQGSINYGYTF.

This clonotype was counted at least ten times. The V gene is TRBV11-2, the J gene TRBJ2-7; 8 bases map to TRBD2. This CDR3 region has 16 residues. Losses at the gene ends were 5 bases for V and 4 bases for J; bases not matched to a gene: 13. The germline CDR1 and CDR2 sequences are SGHAT and FQNNGV. CDR3 coding DNA: TGTGCCAGCAGCCCACTACGAGCGGGAGTAAGATACGAGCAGTACTTC. Encoded protein: CASSPLRAGVRYEQYF.

The chain has TRBV5-1 and TRBJ2-5; 13 bases align to TRBD2. J was trimmed by 1 base and V by 2 bases; bases with no gene match: 20. The CDR3 runs 22 residues. CDR1 SGHRS and CDR2 YFSETQ come from the germline V gene. CDR3 sequence (DNA): TGCGCCAGCAGCTTCCCCCCCGGTGTTGGACTAGCGGGAGCGGGCCGCCAAGAGACCCAGTACTTC. This translates into CASSFPPGVGLAGAGRQETQYF.

The V and J genes are TRBV4-2 and TRBJ1-5; D gene uncertain. Trimming took off 0 bases at V and 0 bases at J, with 9 bases between the two ends. The CDR3 is 16 amino acids. Germline-derived CDR1 and CDR2 are LGHNA and YNFKEQ. CDR3 amino acids: CASSQDGQDSNQPQHF. The CDR3, as DNA: TGTGCCAGCAGCCAAGATGGGCAGGATAGCAATCAGCCCCAGCATTTT.

This clonotype was detected many times. The chain couples TRBV29-1 to TRBJ2-2; 10 bases line up with TRBD2. The CDR3 extends over 14 amino acids. Per germline, CDR1 SQVTM and CDR2 ANQGSEA. The J segment lost 6 bases and the V segment lost 3 bases, leaving 4 bases of the junction unmatched. CDR3 loop: CSVELGLAAGELFF. DNA of the CDR3: TGCAGCGTTGAGCTCGGACTAGCGGCCGGGGAGCTGTTTTTT.

This clonotype has a handful of counts. The V call is TRBV27, the J call TRBJ2-2, with 7 bases lining up with TRBD2. V shed 4 bases, J shed 0 bases, and the junction held 5 bases outside the gene matches. The length of the CDR3 is 16 residues. In germline, CDR1 is MNHEY, CDR2 SMNVEV (reference sequence). The CDR3 DNA sequence: TGTGCCAGCAGTTCATTAAGCGGGACGAACACCGGGGAGCTGTTTTTT. This encodes CASSSLSGTNTGELFF.

There are a few counts of this clonotype. The chain recombines TRBV27 with TRBJ2-2, with D maybe TRBD2 (6 bases). The CDR3 sequence is 14 residues long. The V end was cut by 5 bases, the J end by 4 bases, with 11 bases between. Germline V gene lookup returns CDR1 MNHEY and CDR2 SMNVEV (reference sequence). The chain's CDR3 is CASSEGLSTGELFF. DNA for the CDR3: TGTGCCAGCAGTGAGGGACTTTCCACCGGGGAGCTGTTTTTT.

This clonotype has ten or more counts. This sequence joins TRBV27 and TRBJ1-4; D call uncertain. Per germline, CDR1 MNHEY and CDR2 SMNVEV (reference sequence). Trimming took off 8 bases at V and 0 bases at J, with 10 bases between the two ends. This CDR3 comprises 14 residues. The CDR3 DNA is TGTGCCAGCCGGACCTCATCAACTAATGAAAAACTGTTTTTT. It is translated as CASRTSSTNEKLFF.

This clonotype was observed at least ten times. The chain is built from TRBV24-1 and TRBJ1-1; 9 bases line up with TRBD1. CDR3 size: 15 residues. V trimming: 5 bases; J trimming: 8 bases; junction bases outside the gene matches: 11. Germline V gene data show CDR1 as KGHDR and CDR2 as SFDVKD. The CDR3 here is CATSGTGTGKFEAFF. The CDR3 nucleotides read TGTGCCACCAGTGGCACCGGGACAGGGAAGTTCGAAGCTTTCTTT.

This clonotype was seen ten or more times. The chain uses TRBV2 and TRBJ1-2; D uncertain. There are 14 residues in the CDR3. Deletions cut 7 bases from V and 8 bases from J, with 20 bases between. Germline CDR1 reads SNHLY; CDR2 reads FYNNEI. This CDR3 is CASMGRAREYGYTF. CDR3 in DNA: TGTGCCAGCATGGGAAGGGCGCGCGAGTACGGCTACACCTTC.

V gene TRBV12-3 or TRBV12-4 combines with J gene TRBJ2-3; 12 nucleotides line up with TRBD2. J was trimmed by 4 bases and V by 5 bases; bases with no gene match: 7. The CDR3 is made up of 16 amino acids. The CDR3 here is CASSTELAGGSDTQYF. The CDR3, as DNA: TGTGCCAGCAGTACCGAACTAGCGGGAGGATCAGATACGCAGTATTTT.

The gene calls are TRBV9 and TRBJ2-1; 7 nucleotides match TRBD1. The germline V gene has CDR1 SGDLS and CDR2 YYNGEE. The V segment lost 7 bases and the J segment 12 bases; nucleotides outside the gene matches: 10. The CDR3 length is 12 residues. CDR3 loop: CASGAGGDGQFF. In nucleotides, the CDR3 is TGTGCCAGCGGGGCAGGGGGTGATGGGCAGTTCTTC.

This clonotype was recorded many times. The chain recombines TRBV24-1 with TRBJ2-7; D unclear. This CDR3 has 12 residues. V was trimmed by 3 bases and J by 9 bases, leaving 11 bases between them. Germline lookup yields CDR1 KGHDR and CDR2 SFDVKD. The CDR3 bases are TGTGCCACCAGTGATCCAGCGTCGGCGCAGTACTTC. It specifies CATSDPASAQYF.

The chain employs TRBV28 and TRBJ2-5; TRBD1 matches at 10 bases. With V trimmed by 4 bases and J by 3 bases, 5 bases remained unmatched. Germline V gene data show CDR1 as MDHEN and CDR2 as SYDVKM. CDR3 length equals 15 residues. The CDR3 DNA is TGTGCCAGCAGTTATTCGGGACAGGGGAAAGAGACCCAGTACTTC. Residues: CASSYSGQGKETQYF.

The chain joins TRBV27 to TRBJ1-1; D is uncertain. V lost 1 base to trimming and J lost 1 base, with 4 bases between them. The CDR3 has 13 residues. The germline V gene has CDR1 MNHEY and CDR2 SMNVEV (reference sequence). CDR3 nucleotide sequence: TGTGCCAGCAGTTTATACGCGAACACTGAAGCTTTCTTT. This translates into CASSLYANTEAFF.

CDR3 DNA: TGTGCCAGCAGCTCCCCGGTGGGTTACGGGGCCAACGTCCTGACTTTC. Its protein product is CASSSPVGYGANVLTF. V gene TRBV2 combines with J gene TRBJ2-6; D gene ambiguous. Trimming took off 6 bases at V and 4 bases at J, with 16 bases between the two ends. The CDR3 is 16 residues long. Germline V gene sequence: CDR1 SNHLY, CDR2 FYNNEI.

This clonotype has at least ten counts. The V gene is TRBV5-8, the J gene TRBJ1-5, with TRBD1 identical over 7 bases. Trimming removed 2 bases from V and 8 bases from J; junction bases left unmatched: 10. This CDR3 spans 15 amino acids. Germline loops: CDR1 SGHTS, CDR2 YDEGEE. Written as DNA, the CDR3 is TGTGCCAGCAGCTTCCCGGGACAGAGATCAGAGCCCCAGCATTTT. It encodes CASSFPGQRSEPQHF.

The sample holds many counts of this clonotype. The rearrangement uses TRBV3-1 and TRBJ2-3; D remains unclear. This CDR3 spans 14 amino acids. V was cut by 4 bases and J by 4 bases, with 12 bases left in between. Germline V lookup: CDR1 LGHDT, CDR2 YNNKEL (reference sequence). The DNA of the CDR3 is TGTGCCAGCAGCCCCGGAAGGCATTCAGATACGCAGTATTTT. This encodes CASSPGRHSDTQYF.

This clonotype occurred a few times. This chain connects TRBV5-1 to TRBJ2-7; 9 bases map to TRBD2. The trim removed 4 bases at V and 6 bases at J, leaving 11 bases unmatched. CDR1 and CDR2 (germline): SGHRS, YFSETQ. The CDR3 loop spans 15 amino acids. The CDR3 DNA reads TGCGCCAGCAGCCCTAGCGGGGCGGCGGCCAGCGAGCAGTACTTC. Protein: CASSPSGAAASEQYF.

This sequence joins TRBV20-1 and TRBJ1-2, with D uncertain. The CDR3 runs to 12 residues. The V and J ends lost 6 bases and 6 bases respectively, with 14 bases between them. Germline CDR1 reads DFQATT; CDR2 reads SNEGSKA (reference sequence). CDR3 loop: CSAEWASDGYTF. CDR3 nucleotides: TGCAGTGCCGAGTGGGCCTCTGATGGCTACACCTTC.

The sample holds many counts of this clonotype. The V call is TRBV29-1, the J call TRBJ1-2; D might be TRBD1 (5 bases). V lost 4 bases and J lost 2, with 8 bases in between. CDR1 and CDR2 from the germline V gene are SQVTM and ANQGSEA. The CDR3 runs to 12 residues. The CDR3 protein is CSVGAGNYGYTF. In DNA form, the CDR3 reads TGCAGCGTTGGGGCAGGGAACTATGGCTACACCTTC.